This entry lists 27 T cell receptor beta chains sequenced from one sample in a study of cytomegalovirus exposure and HLA in healthy donors. Amplification used 60 Vbeta primers and 13 Jbeta primers. This table comes from immunoSEQ multiplex PCR, and its TCRdb copy is limited to in-frame clones, with some not included. The sample consists of under 200,000 clones, 60% to 80% of them appearing once. Sequencing was done on a sample of PBMCs. All receptors come from a man between 35 and 55 years old in good health and CMV-seronegative.

V is TRBV28 and J is TRBJ2-7, with D possibly being TRBD2 (5 bases). This CDR3 comprises 12 residues. Germline V gene sequence: CDR1 MDHEN, CDR2 SYDVKM. The V end was cut by 8 bases, the J end by 4 bases, with 12 bases between. CDR3 sequence reads: CASRLAGYEQYF. DNA of the CDR3: TGTGCCAGCCGCCTGGCGGGTTACGAGCAGTACTTC.

Regarding this clone: Within the sample, other DNA sequences also encode this same CDR3. The V and J genes are TRBV7-2 and TRBJ2-7; the match to TRBD1 covers 8 bases. The CDR3 consists of 15 residues. Losses at the gene ends were 6 bases for V and 6 bases for J; bases not matched to a gene: 13. Germline loops: CDR1 SGHTA, CDR2 FQGNSA. The CDR3 bases are TGTGCCAGCAGTTCATCGACAGGGGATGTGTTCGAGCAGTACTTC. Translated, it gives CASSSSTGDVFEQYF.

V and J are TRBV5-3 and TRBJ2-3; 12 nucleotides agree with TRBD2. TRBV5-3 is an ORF, with its function uncertain. With 3 bases clipped from V and 2 bases from J, the junction kept 4 bases outside the gene matches. This CDR3 contains 16 residues. The CDR3 nucleotides read TGTGCCAGAAGCTCCGGACTAGCGGGACCCACAGATACGCAGTATTTT. Translating gives CARSSGLAGPTDTQYF.

A few counts support this clone. This chain joins TRBV14 and TRBJ1-6, with 7 positions matching TRBD1. The ends lost 3 bases at V and 2 bases at J; junction bases unmatched: 1. CDR1 and CDR2 from the germline V gene are SGHDN and FVKESK. CDR3 length: 15 amino acids. The CDR3 reads CASSHGTAYNSPLHF. The CDR3 DNA sequence: TGTGCCAGCAGCCACGGGACAGCCTATAATTCACCCCTCCACTTT.

The rearrangement uses TRBV19 and TRBJ2-1, with 7 bases fitting TRBD1. The trim removed 6 bases at V and 4 bases at J, leaving 3 bases unmatched. The germline gives CDR1 LNHDA, CDR2 SQIVND (reference sequence). This CDR3 comprises 13 residues. CDR3 residues: CASRRQGYNEQFF. CDR3 bases: TGTGCCAGTAGGAGACAGGGATACAATGAGCAGTTCTTC.

The chain is built from TRBV5-6 and TRBJ2-7, with a tentative D call TRBD2 (6 bases). Germline-derived CDR1 and CDR2 are SGHDT and YYEEEE. V lost 4 bases and J 6 bases, leaving 17 bases between the germline ends. The CDR3 sequence is 14 residues long. The CDR3 region is CASSNGGVPAEQYF. CDR3 nucleotide sequence: TGTGCCAGCAGCAATGGAGGGGTACCGGCCGAGCAGTACTTC.

This sequence joins TRBV6-5 and TRBJ2-7; 7 positions agree with TRBD1. Per germline, CDR1 MNHEY and CDR2 SVGAGI. The CDR3 is 15 residues long. With 3 bases clipped from V and 2 bases from J, the junction kept 7 bases outside the gene matches. CDR3 coding DNA: TGTGCCAGCAGTTATGGGACAGCTATAACCTACGAGCAGTACTTC. It specifies CASSYGTAITYEQYF.

V usage is TRBV7-2 and J usage is TRBJ2-4; D perhaps matches TRBD1 (5 bases). There are 19 residues in the CDR3. Trimming took 5 bases from V and 8 from J, leaving 31 bases between them. Germline loops: CDR1 SGHTA, CDR2 FQGNSA. This chain's CDR3 is CASSRQGQGGPYPRDIQYF. In DNA form, the CDR3 reads TGTGCCAGCAGCCGCCAGGGCCAGGGTGGGCCCTATCCAAGGGACATTCAGTACTTC.

V usage is TRBV30 and J usage is TRBJ2-3; no clear D. There are 11 residues in the CDR3. With 3 bases removed from V and 6 bases from J, the gap between germline ends came to 7 bases. Germline CDR1 GTSNPN, CDR2 SVGIG (reference sequence). The CDR3 sequence is CAWRREDTQYF. The CDR3 bases are TGTGCCTGGAGGCGTGAGGATACGCAGTATTTT.

The V gene is TRBV27, the J gene TRBJ1-1, with 7 nucleotides matching TRBD1. The CDR3 extends over 14 amino acids. After removal of 2 bases from V and 2 bases from J, the junction contained 2 bases not matched to a gene. Germline V gives CDR1 MNHEY, CDR2 SMNVEV (reference sequence). CDR3 DNA: TGTGCCAGCAGTTTAAGGGGGCACAACACTGAAGCTTTCTTT. Its protein product is CASSLRGHNTEAFF.

The chain carries TRBV18 and TRBJ1-1; D gene unclear. Germline V gene sequence: CDR1 KGHSH, CDR2 LQKENI. This CDR3 region has 12 residues. Between the trimmed V and J ends, which lost 2 bases and 6 bases, there was a span of 7 bases. The CDR3 spells CASSPGLAEAFF. CDR3 sequence (DNA): TGTGCCAGCTCACCAGGGCTGGCTGAAGCTTTCTTT.

The chain combines TRBV5-1 with TRBJ1-2, with D maybe TRBD1 (5 bases). Trimming took off 2 bases at V and 4 bases at J, with 9 bases between the two ends. The length of the CDR3 is 13 residues. Germline V gene data show CDR1 as SGHRS and CDR2 as YFSETQ. CDR3 nucleotides: TGCGCCAGCAGCTTCGACAGTATCTATGGCTACACCTTC. Its translation is CASSFDSIYGYTF.

This clone was seen only once. V usage is TRBV29-1 and J usage is TRBJ1-4; D is unresolved. The V gene lost 4 bases and the J gene lost 0 bases, with 6 bases spanning the gap. CDR1 is SQVTM and CDR2 is ANQGSEA in the germline V gene. The CDR3 totals 13 residues. The CDR3 reads CSVGLATNEKLFF. CDR3 sequence (DNA): TGCAGCGTTGGGCTTGCAACTAATGAAAAACTGTTTTTT.

The chain links TRBV4-2 to TRBJ2-2; 8 bases map to TRBD1. This CDR3 contains 15 residues. The V segment lost 2 bases and the J segment 6 bases; nucleotides outside the gene matches: 5. Germline lookup yields CDR1 LGHNA and CDR2 YNFKEQ. The CDR3 reads CASSQLQGVPGELFF. The CDR3 DNA is TGTGCCAGCAGCCAACTACAGGGGGTCCCCGGGGAGCTGTTTTTT.

V usage is TRBV30 and J usage is TRBJ1-1, with TRBD1 identical over 8 bases. The trim removed 2 bases at V and 3 bases at J, leaving 14 bases unmatched. The CDR3 is made up of 17 amino acids. Germline values: CDR1 GTSNPN, CDR2 SVGIG (reference sequence). CDR3 sequence (DNA): TGTGCCTGGAGTAGCCAGGACAGGGTGAGGGGTGACACTGAAGCTTTCTTT. Its translation: CAWSSQDRVRGDTEAFF. Together with reference TRBV30 and TRBJ1-1, the CDR3 gives the full variable domain: SQTIHQWPATLVQPVGSPLSLECTVEGTSNPNLYWYRQAAGRGLQLLFYSVGIGQISSEVPQNLSASRPQDRQFILSSKKLLLSDSGFYLCAWSSQDRVRGDTEAFFGQGTRLTVV.

Concerning this clone itself: Because the CDR3 is missing its conserved closing phenylalanine or tryptophan, this is likely a read error. This chain connects TRBV4-1 to TRBJ1-2; 8 nucleotides match TRBD1. The V gene end was trimmed by 1 base and the J gene end by 7 bases; junction bases not matched to a gene: 5. Germline-derived CDR1 and CDR2 are MGHRA and YSYEKL. This CDR3 contains 14 residues. The CDR3 reads CASSQVDRGIGYTL. Written as DNA, the CDR3 is TGCGCCAGCAGCCAAGTTGACAGGGGAATTGGCTACACCCTC.

CDR3 amino acids: CASSVVGDRPYNEQFF. The CDR3 DNA reads TGTGCCAGCAGCGTAGTGGGGGACAGGCCGTACAATGAGCAGTTCTTC. The genes are TRBV9 and TRBJ2-1, with TRBD1 identical over 8 bases. Germline trimming cut 0 bases from V and 4 bases from J; bases unmatched to any gene: 6. CDR1 is SGDLS, CDR2 YYNGEE, per germline. The CDR3 spans 16 residues.

This clone has a handful of counts. In nucleotides, the CDR3 is TGTGCCAGCAGCTTCCTGGACAGGGGTACCTACGAGCAGTACTTC. Its translation is CASSFLDRGTYEQYF. The rearrangement joins TRBV7-8 to TRBJ2-7; 9 nucleotides agree with TRBD1. Germline V gene sequence: CDR1 SGHVS, CDR2 FQNEAQ. Trimming cost V 3 bases and J 2 bases; bases outside gene matches: 5. There are 15 residues in the CDR3.

The chain is built from TRBV30 and TRBJ2-7; tentatively, D is TRBD1 (5 bases). This CDR3 contains 16 residues. Germline CDR1 is GTSNPN and CDR2 is SVGIG (reference sequence). Between the trimmed V and J ends, which lost 0 bases and 3 bases, there was a span of 18 bases. CDR3 in DNA: TGTGCCTGGAGTGTACCTCAGGGTGGGCTCTTCTACGAGCAGTACTTC. This codes for CAWSVPQGGLFYEQYF. The entire variable domain, with the rest obtained from reference TRBV30 and TRBJ2-7, is as follows: SQTIHQWPATLVQPVGSPLSLECTVEGTSNPNLYWYRQAAGRGLQLLFYSVGIGQISSEVPQNLSASRPQDRQFILSSKKLLLSDSGFYLCAWSVPQGGLFYEQYFGPGTRLTVT.

This sequence joins TRBV30 and TRBJ1-6; D is possibly TRBD1 (6 bases). Germline assignment: CDR1 GTSNPN and CDR2 SVGIG (reference sequence). The CDR3 length is 14 residues. The germline V and J ends were trimmed by 1 base and 10 bases, with 14 bases remaining between them. The CDR3 reads CAWSDGRGESPLHF. CDR3 coding DNA: TGTGCCTGGAGTGACGGCAGGGGAGAGTCACCCCTCCACTTT.

The rearrangement uses TRBV5-1 and TRBJ2-2; TRBD2 matches 7 bases. Germline V CDR1 and CDR2: SGHRS, YFSETQ. V was pared by 0 bases and J by 1 base, with 3 bases of the junction left unmatched. CDR3 length equals 16 residues. CDR3 nucleotides: TGCGCCAGCAGCTTGGGTACTAGCGAGAACACCGGGGAGCTGTTTTTT. Its protein is CASSLGTSENTGELFF.

This chain links TRBV27 with TRBJ2-4, with a possible D match to TRBD2 (7 bases). CDR1 and CDR2 (germline): MNHEY, SMNVEV (reference sequence). Trimming took 6 bases from V and 5 from J, leaving 17 bases between them. There are 15 residues in the CDR3. CDR3 protein: CASRGGAKGQNIQYF. CDR3 bases: TGTGCCAGCAGGGGGGGGGCGAAGGGCCAAAACATTCAGTACTTC.

This clone occurred a few times. The chain carries TRBV30 and TRBJ1-1; the D is unclear. The CDR3 sequence is 12 residues long. Germline CDR1 GTSNPN, CDR2 SVGIG (reference sequence). V lost 2 bases to trimming and J lost 3 bases, with 7 bases between them. CDR3 residues: CAWSPSDTEAFF. The CDR3 DNA reads as TGTGCCTGGAGTCCTTCCGACACTGAAGCTTTCTTT.

The chain combines TRBV9 with TRBJ2-3; the D gene is possibly TRBD1 (6 bases). The CDR3 extends over 13 amino acids. Germline V lookup: CDR1 SGDLS, CDR2 YYNGEE. V was clipped by 3 bases and J by 4 bases, with 9 bases between them. DNA for the CDR3: TGTGCCAGCAGCGGAAACAGGGCAGATACGCAGTATTTT. Translated: CASSGNRADTQYF.

This chain links TRBV7-9 with TRBJ1-2; TRBD1 matches at 8 bases. This CDR3 has 14 residues. Germline lookup yields CDR1 SEHNR and CDR2 FQNEAQ (reference sequence). V was clipped by 3 bases and J by 1 base; unmatched bases: 1. The CDR3 sequence is CASSFGQGNYGYTF. The CDR3 DNA is TGTGCCAGCAGCTTTGGACAGGGTAACTATGGCTACACCTTC.

The chain combines TRBV4-1 with TRBJ2-7; TRBD2 might be the D (7 bases). Germline V gives CDR1 MGHRA, CDR2 YSYEKL. V gave up 1 base and J gave up 7 bases, with 17 bases separating them. The CDR3 consists of 15 residues. CDR3 amino acids: CASSQVVRGAGEQYF. DNA for the CDR3: TGCGCCAGCAGCCAAGTGGTACGGGGGGCAGGTGAGCAGTACTTC.

The chain links TRBV28 to TRBJ2-5, with 10 bases aligning to TRBD2. CDR1 and CDR2 (germline): MDHEN, SYDVKM. Germline trimming cut 5 bases from V and 4 bases from J; bases unmatched to any gene: 10. This CDR3 has 16 residues. The chain's CDR3 is CASSGSGGARGETQYF. In nucleotides, the CDR3 is TGTGCCAGCAGTGGCAGCGGGGGGGCCCGGGGAGAGACCCAGTACTTC.